This T cell receptor (beta chain) was captured by sequencing in a study of blood T cell repertoires in COVID-19. Study-level information: COVID-19 samples collected from the United States, Italy and Spain covered acute and convalescent phases. T cells, B-cell-depleted T cells, or PBMCs supplied cDNA or gDNA.

As processed by the authors: Scientists estimated how many nucleated cells there were by amplifying reference gene primers. Here immunoSEQ multiplex PCR was the method, and the copy in TCRdb shows in-frame clones only, minus some. Clone size and the V and J calls come from that table; the DNA yielded D and trimming. The sample includes about 170,000 clones, 88% of them seen just once. This sequence was found in a man aged 50-60 years who had recovered from COVID-19. Sequencing was carried out using peripheral blood.

The DNA of the CDR3 is TGTGCCAGCAGTGATATCAGGGGAAACACCATATATTTT. It encodes CASSDIRGNTIYF. The J gene is TRBJ1-3, the V gene TRBV25-1; D is unclear. Trimming removed 3 bases at V and 4 bases at J, with 7 bases between. Per the germline V gene, CDR1 is MGHDK and CDR2 is SYGVNS. This CDR3 comprises 13 residues.